Listed below are T cell receptor beta chains from one sample, sequenced in a study of blood T cell repertoires in COVID-19. Only in-frame clones appear in the TCRdb table, and some are missing; sequencing was by immunoSEQ multiplex PCR. The profile covers some 41,000 clones, with more than 70% appearing a single time and about 4% taken by the ten largest. Sequences were obtained from peripheral blood. The receptors derive from a woman aged 70-85 years with acute or convalescent COVID-19. The CDR3 runs from the conserved cysteine through the conserved F or W. Each record gives: D gene, J gene, V gene, CDR3 protein. A D gene is named only where the DNA matches it firmly.

D: NA
J: TRBJ1-5
V: TRBV11-2
CDR3: CASSWGGEHNQPQHF

D: TRBD2
J: TRBJ2-1
V: TRBV7-3
CDR3: CASSGHREAYNEQFF

D: TRBD1
J: TRBJ2-7
V: TRBV13
CDR3: CASSLGQFFGTGLDEQYF

D: TRBD1
J: TRBJ2-7
V: TRBV27
CDR3: CATMTRQGTYEQYF

D: TRBD1
J: TRBJ1-2
V: TRBV3-1/TRBV3-2
CDR3: CASSLTGVGNYGYTF

D: NA
J: TRBJ2-7
V: TRBV10-3
CDR3: CAISYQRSYEQYF

D: NA
J: TRBJ1-4
V: TRBV18
CDR3: CASSPRGEKLFF

D: TRBD1
J: TRBJ1-5
V: TRBV29-1
CDR3: CSVADRGLSQPQHF

D: NA
J: TRBJ1-3
V: TRBV9
CDR3: CASSVALGPRSGNTIYF

D: NA
J: TRBJ1-3
V: TRBV6-5
CDR3: CASSDRYSGNTIYF

D: TRBD1
J: TRBJ2-7
V: TRBV27
CDR3: CASRPGQGPEQYF

D: TRBD2
J: TRBJ2-1
V: TRBV4-1
CDR3: CASSQEGGSSRNEQFF

D: NA
J: TRBJ2-1
V: TRBV7-3
CDR3: CASSLTVTREQFF

D: TRBD2
J: TRBJ2-1
V: TRBV19
CDR3: CASSITSGRSYNEQFF

D: TRBD1
J: TRBJ2-6
V: TRBV14
CDR3: CASSRQGAVGANVLTF

D: TRBD1
J: TRBJ1-2
V: TRBV11-3
CDR3: CASSETQGAKGYTF

D: NA
J: TRBJ1-4
V: TRBV19
CDR3: CASSLQGNEKLFF

D: TRBD2
J: TRBJ2-7
V: TRBV6-6
CDR3: CASSYASGREQYF

D: TRBD2
J: TRBJ2-1
V: TRBV7-2
CDR3: CASSLLAGSSYNEQFF

D: TRBD1
J: TRBJ1-1
V: TRBV6-2/TRBV6-3
CDR3: CASSLTGVEAFF

D: TRBD1
J: TRBJ2-1
V: TRBV3-1/TRBV3-2
CDR3: CASSHQTGVNEQFF

D: TRBD2
J: TRBJ2-7
V: TRBV4-3
CDR3: CASSPTSGRAYEQYF

D: TRBD1
J: TRBJ2-5
V: TRBV19
CDR3: CASSYRGETQYF

D: NA
J: TRBJ2-5
V: TRBV10-1
CDR3: CASSPSGSPQETQYF

D: TRBD2
J: TRBJ2-1
V: TRBV7-2
CDR3: CASSLGLAGGHEQFF

D: NA
J: TRBJ1-5
V: TRBV5-5
CDR3: CASSYRVAQPQHF

D: TRBD2
J: TRBJ2-5
V: TRBV4-2
CDR3: CASSRGTSGSYETQYF

D: TRBD2
J: TRBJ2-1
V: TRBV18
CDR3: CASSPLPTSGGNEQFF

D: NA
J: TRBJ2-1
V: TRBV5-4
CDR3: CASSLETAYNEQFF

D: NA
J: TRBJ1-3
V: TRBV30
CDR3: CACVSGGYSGNTIYF

D: NA
J: TRBJ2-7
V: TRBV15
CDR3: CATSRAGYYEQYF

D: NA
J: TRBJ1-1
V: TRBV12-3/TRBV12-4
CDR3: CASSRATEAFF

D: TRBD1
J: TRBJ1-1
V: TRBV5-4
CDR3: CASSFNRGTANTEAFF

D: TRBD2
J: TRBJ2-3
V: TRBV28
CDR3: CASSPRIAGSTDTQYF

D: TRBD1
J: TRBJ2-3
V: TRBV14
CDR3: CASSQVTGNTDTQYF

D: NA
J: TRBJ2-7
V: TRBV7-8
CDR3: CASSLPPSEQYF

D: TRBD1
J: TRBJ2-7
V: TRBV19
CDR3: CASGQGSYEQYF

D: TRBD2
J: TRBJ2-1
V: TRBV29-1
CDR3: CSGKGLAGGYNEQFF

D: TRBD2
J: TRBJ2-5
V: TRBV5-1
CDR3: CASSPGVAGEVGETQYF

D: NA
J: TRBJ2-3
V: TRBV5-4
CDR3: CASSHSGEADTQYF

D: TRBD1
J: TRBJ2-2
V: TRBV9
CDR3: CASSRRPQDRGTGELFF

D: NA
J: TRBJ2-7
V: TRBV6-5
CDR3: CASSSRIAGSYEQYF

D: TRBD2
J: TRBJ2-7
V: TRBV6-5
CDR3: CASTVGTSGIYEQYF

D: TRBD1
J: TRBJ1-2
V: TRBV7-9
CDR3: CASSLDPGGARGYTF

D: NA
J: TRBJ2-7
V: TRBV4-2
CDR3: CASSHNTYEQYF

D: TRBD1
J: TRBJ1-6
V: TRBV19
CDR3: CASSMTGVNNSPLHF

D: TRBD2
J: TRBJ2-2
V: TRBV4-1
CDR3: CASSHKLAGGFLGELFF

D: TRBD1
J: TRBJ2-1
V: TRBV24-1
CDR3: CATSAGTGWSEQFF

D: TRBD2
J: TRBJ2-1
V: TRBV15
CDR3: CATSRRTSGARNEQFF

D: TRBD1
J: TRBJ1-5
V: TRBV23-1
CDR3: CASSLRGQGAIIAQPQHF